The clone carrying this T cell receptor beta chain has a count of ten or more. These data come from a study of T cells in Graves' hyperthyroidism and ophthalmopathy. Germline V gives CDR1 MGHRA, CDR2 YSYEKL. The ends lost 4 bases at V and 6 bases at J; junction bases unmatched: 7. This CDR3 is built from 14 residues. There were TCR beta CDR3 regions amplified from RNA transcripts. HTBI primers drove first-round RT-PCR of the TCR CDR3. Each CDR3 protein is one row after TCRdb ran MiXCR on the multiplex PCR reads. The table records more than 550,000 distinct CDR3 sequences, under 20% of them present only once. Uncontrolled infection, other autoimmune disease, pregnancy or lactation barred patients from enrollment.

The rearrangement uses TRBV4-1 and TRBJ2-7, with 9 nucleotides matching TRBD1. The sequence derives from a woman between 50 and 59 years old with Graves' hyperthyroidism that later progressed to Graves' ophthalmopathy. Sequencing used blood. This CDR3 reads CASSLRDRATEQYF. The CDR3, as DNA: TGCGCCAGCAGCCTTCGGGACAGGGCTACCGAGCAGTACTTC.